Included here is one T cell receptor beta chain sequence, with context. Its antigen remains unidentified. It was with 60 Vbeta and 13 Jbeta primers that the PCR ran. The data were produced by immunoSEQ multiplex PCR, yet TCRdb's version contains in-frame clones alone and is incomplete. Here the sample spans roughly 150,000 clones, around 74% being singletons. The sample belongs to a study of cytomegalovirus exposure and HLA in healthy donors. All the people who gave samples were healthy bone marrow donors. From germline, CDR1 is MNHEY and CDR2 SMNVEV (reference sequence). This CDR3 comprises 16 residues. V lost 7 bases and J 7 bases, leaving 26 bases between the germline ends. Overall study findings and caveats: There were reportedly fewer N-insertions in an Asian-associated ancestry cluster than the approximately 630-donor mean, in a later analysis. Later on, an analysis tied 15,000 or so TCR beta sequences to HLA alleles at 0.05 false discovery rate.

V usage is TRBV27 and J usage is TRBJ2-7; D possibly corresponds to TRBD2 (6 bases). The receptor was isolated from a female donor in good health and CMV-seronegative. The sample was PBMCs. The CDR3 reads CASTSTLGTSALEQYF. CDR3 bases: TGTGCCAGCACTTCAACATTAGGGACTTCTGCCTTAGAGCAGTACTTC.